This T cell receptor beta chain comes out of a study of T cell responses to AZD1222 COVID-19 vaccine. Study-level results: Across spike, vaccine-associated CD4 TCRs were found, dominant at 160-218 and 743-854.

With respect to this clone: Its antigen is still unknown.

V gave up 0 bases and J gave up 6 bases, with 13 bases separating them. CDR3 size: 16 residues. The germline V gene encodes CDR1 SGHRS and CDR2 YFSETQ. Second-dose timings of about 4 or about 12 weeks were pooled. Sequenced by immunoSEQ multiplex PCR; TCRdb stores in-frame clones only, minus some. Counted here are 80,000 or so clones, 92% occurring once; the ten biggest clones make up roughly 4.3%. The V gene is TRBV5-1, the J gene TRBJ1-6; D not certain. The source of this sequence is an adult who received the AZD1222 COVID-19 vaccine. The sample was peripheral blood, taken 28 days after the second AZD1222 dose. The CDR3 protein is CASSLAVGSGNSPLHF. The CDR3 DNA sequence: TGCGCCAGCAGCTTGGCCGTCGGGAGCGGTAATTCACCCCTCCACTTT.